These 18 T cell receptor beta chains were sequenced from one sample in a study of shared clonotypes between healthy human individuals. It was CD45RO-negative cells, positively selected for CCR7, that made up naive CD8 cells, with terminally differentiated effector memory CD45RA+ cells excluded. The method was immunoSEQ multiplex PCR; TCRdb's version includes in-frame clones alone and lacks a portion of them. The sample holds approximately 720,000 clones; about 90% are singletons and the top ten take about 24%. Sequences were obtained from naive CD8+ T cells sorted from blood. These receptors originate from a man aged 30 to 39 in good health.

A single count supports this clone. The gene calls are TRBV11-2 and TRBJ2-2; D call uncertain. The germline CDR1 and CDR2 sequences are SGHAT and FQNNGV. Trimming took off 3 bases at V and 0 bases at J, with 8 bases between the two ends. The CDR3 totals 15 residues. The DNA for the CDR3 is TGTGCCAGCAGCTTTGACCATCCGAACACCGGGGAGCTGTTTTTT. Protein: CASSFDHPNTGELFF.

The chain links TRBV6-6 to TRBJ1-2; D uncertain. V dropped 2 bases and J dropped 7 bases, with 11 bases sitting between them. The CDR3 runs to 13 residues. Per germline, CDR1 MNHNY and CDR2 SVGAGI (reference sequence). DNA for the CDR3: TGTGCCAGCAGTTACGCAGAGGAGGTTGGCTACACCTTC. Translated, it gives CASSYAEEVGYTF.

This clone showed up just once. V usage is TRBV7-6 and J usage is TRBJ2-7; TRBD1 might be the D (5 bases). The V gene lost 5 bases and the J gene lost 2 bases, with 19 bases spanning the gap. Germline CDR1 SGHVS, CDR2 FNYEAQ. The CDR3 length is 16 residues. CDR3 loop: CASSPGSGLSTYEQYF. The DNA for the CDR3 is TGTGCCAGCAGCCCCGGGTCAGGGCTTTCGACCTACGAGCAGTACTTC.

As DNA, the CDR3 is TGCGCCAGCAGCCTACAGTCCGGAAACACCATATATTTT. This encodes CASSLQSGNTIYF. This chain uses TRBV4-1 with TRBJ1-3, with D hard to call. The CDR3 runs 13 residues. From germline, CDR1 is MGHRA and CDR2 YSYEKL. The germline V and J ends were trimmed by 4 bases and 4 bases, with 8 bases remaining between them.

This chain uses TRBV9 with TRBJ2-1; D is unresolved. Germline CDR1 reads SGDLS; CDR2 reads YYNGEE. Trimming cost V 4 bases and J 0 bases, with 8 bases left between them. The CDR3 contains 14 residues. The CDR3 loop is CASSPWDSYNEQFF. In nucleotides, the CDR3 is TGTGCCAGCAGCCCCTGGGACTCCTACAATGAGCAGTTCTTC.

This clone is a singleton in its sample. The chain combines TRBV27 with TRBJ2-2; 7 bases are shared with TRBD2. J was trimmed by 7 bases and V by 5 bases; bases with no gene match: 10. Germline CDR1 MNHEY, CDR2 SMNVEV (reference sequence). The CDR3 has 15 amino acids. The CDR3 region is CASSEGAGEGGELFF. CDR3 coding DNA: TGTGCCAGCAGTGAAGGTGCGGGGGAAGGCGGGGAGCTGTTTTTT.

This rearrangement joins TRBV28 to TRBJ2-7, with D uncertain. Germline loops: CDR1 MDHEN, CDR2 SYDVKM. Trimming shortened V by 3 bases and J by 3 bases, and 6 bases separated the two germline ends. This CDR3 contains 12 residues. The DNA for the CDR3 is TGTGCCAGCAGTTTGGCAATCTACGAGCAGTACTTC. Translating it yields CASSLAIYEQYF. Together with reference TRBV28 and TRBJ2-7, the CDR3 gives the full variable domain: DVKVTQSSRYLVKRTGEKVFLECVQDMDHENMFWYRQDPGLGLRLIYFSYDVKMKEKGDIPEGYSVSREKKERFSLILESASTNQTSMYLCASSLAIYEQYFGPGTRLTVT.

The V gene is TRBV30, the J gene TRBJ2-1; TRBD2 aligns across 12 bases. This CDR3 contains 16 residues. With V trimmed by 2 bases and J by 2 bases, 4 bases remained unmatched. Looked up from germline, CDR1 is GTSNPN and CDR2 is SVGIG (reference sequence). The DNA for the CDR3 is TGTGCCTGGAGTACCCTAGCGGGAGGGCCCTACAATGAGCAGTTCTTC. Encoded protein: CAWSTLAGGPYNEQFF.

The genes are TRBV11-3 and TRBJ2-2; possibly TRBD1 or TRBD2 for D (5 bases each). CDR3 length: 14 residues. Trimming removed 5 bases from V and 3 bases from J, with 10 bases in between. CDR1 and CDR2 from the germline V gene are SGHNT and YENEEA. CDR3 sequence reads: CASSPGRYTGELFF. For the CDR3, the DNA is TGTGCCAGCAGCCCGGGACGGTACACCGGGGAGCTGTTTTTT.

The gene calls are TRBV11-3 and TRBJ2-1, with TRBD2 as a possible D gene (6 bases). Germline V gene data show CDR1 as SGHNT and CDR2 as YENEEA. V lost 2 bases, J lost 10 bases, and 18 bases lay in between. This CDR3 has 15 residues. DNA for the CDR3: TGTGCCAGCAGCTTACGGGACTCCCAGAGTAGGGAGCAGTTCTTC. This codes for CASSLRDSQSREQFF.

The rearrangement uses TRBV5-1 and TRBJ1-2; D gene unclear. Germline V gene lookup returns CDR1 SGHRS and CDR2 YFSETQ. This CDR3 comprises 14 residues. Trimming took off 0 bases at V and 2 bases at J, with 8 bases between the two ends. CDR3 loop: CASSLEHLNYGYTF. CDR3 in DNA: TGCGCCAGCAGCTTGGAACATCTAAACTATGGCTACACCTTC.

V is TRBV4-1 and J is TRBJ2-2; D perhaps matches TRBD2 (5 bases). V lost 0 bases and J 7 bases, leaving 12 bases between the germline ends. The CDR3 runs to 15 residues. Germline values: CDR1 MGHRA, CDR2 YSYEKL. Here the CDR3 DNA reads TGCGCCAGCAGCCAAGATCCGGGGATGGGCGGGGAGCTGTTTTTT. This gives the protein CASSQDPGMGGELFF.

The chain joins TRBV9 to TRBJ2-1; D unresolved. Germline-derived CDR1 and CDR2 are SGDLS and YYNGEE. This CDR3 region has 12 residues. V was clipped by 3 bases and J by 7 bases, with 8 bases between them. The CDR3 nucleotides are TGTGCCAGCAGCGCCACTGGGAATGAGCAGTTCTTC. Protein sequence: CASSATGNEQFF. Full variable domain (remainder filled in from reference TRBV9 and TRBJ2-1): DSGVTQTPKHLITATGQRVTLRCSPRSGDLSVYWYQQSLDQGLQFLIQYYNGEERAKGNILERFSAQQFPDLHSELNLSSLELGDSALYFCASSATGNEQFFGPGTRLTVL.

The rearrangement links TRBV9 to TRBJ2-1; D is perhaps TRBD2 (6 bases). Between the trimmed V and J ends, which lost 7 bases and 2 bases, there was a span of 19 bases. Germline V lookup: CDR1 SGDLS, CDR2 YYNGEE. The length of the CDR3 is 16 residues. Here the CDR3 DNA reads TGTGCCAGCGGTGGGGGGACCCTTCACGCCTACAATGAGCAGTTCTTC. As protein: CASGGGTLHAYNEQFF.

The chain links TRBV5-4 to TRBJ2-5; maybe TRBD1 (6 bases). This CDR3 is built from 16 residues. The germline V and J ends were trimmed by 4 bases and 0 bases, with 16 bases remaining between them. Germline V gene data show CDR1 as SGHNT and CDR2 as YYREEE (reference sequence). The CDR3 sequence: CASSAITWTDQETQYF. CDR3 coding DNA: TGTGCCAGCAGCGCAATTACGTGGACAGACCAAGAGACCCAGTACTTC.

In its sample, this clone was seen once. The chain recombines TRBV29-1 with TRBJ2-7; either TRBD1 or TRBD2 may supply D (5 bases each). The V and J ends lost 3 bases and 7 bases respectively, with 16 bases between them. Germline V gene lookup returns CDR1 SQVTM and CDR2 ANQGSEA. This CDR3 comprises 13 residues. The CDR3 loop is CSVEGDGIREQYF. As DNA, the CDR3 is TGCAGCGTTGAGGGGGATGGGATACGGGAGCAGTACTTC.

This chain uses TRBV5-8 with TRBJ2-7, with D uncertain. CDR1 SGHTS and CDR2 YDEGEE come from the germline V gene. V lost 0 bases and J lost 4, with 8 bases in between. The CDR3 extends over 13 amino acids. CDR3 loop: CASSLGLLYEQYF. In DNA form, the CDR3 reads TGTGCCAGCAGCTTGGGGCTACTATACGAGCAGTACTTC.

This clone was found once. CDR3 nucleotide sequence: TGTGCCAGCAGCTTTCCCTCTAGCGGGAGCACAGATACGCAGTATTTT. This translates into CASSFPSSGSTDTQYF. This chain connects TRBV11-2 to TRBJ2-3; TRBD2 matches at 8 bases. The CDR3 extends over 16 amino acids. Trimming took 3 bases from V and 0 from J; bases not matched to a gene: 5. Germline CDR1 reads SGHAT; CDR2 reads FQNNGV.